This T cell receptor (beta chain) originates from a study of T cells in Graves' hyperthyroidism and ophthalmopathy (dated by TCRdb to between 2018 and 2020). About the full investigation: Peripheral blood samples were taken at initial diagnosis, before any treatment was given. Whether ophthalmopathy could be predicted prospectively was tested in an independent validation cohort made up of under 20 hyperthyroidism patients plus 17 patients who later progressed to ophthalmopathy. A discovery cohort of approximately 97 patients, about 40 with Graves' ophthalmopathy and about 58 with stable Graves' hyperthyroidism, was used to find distinguishing TCR V-J signatures. In addition, the study compared T-cell repertoires in thyroid tissue and in blood from about 6 Graves' hyperthyroidism patients. The paper reports TCR Vbeta CDR3 sequencing of fewer than 150 peripheral blood samples: 40 or so ophthalmopathy, 75 to 80 hyperthyroidism and some 17 progressor patients. After blood sampling, hyperthyroidism patients were treated with methimazole at a starting dose of 30 mg daily, and ophthalmopathy patients were treated with high-dose intravenous methylprednisolone. The 95 to 100 discovery patients were divided at random into training and test sets in a 7:3 ratio.

Hyperthyroidism patients were aged 18 to 65 years and newly diagnosed, with disease duration of less than 2 months. The study excluded patients with uncontrolled infections, other autoimmune diseases, pregnancy or lactation. Diagnoses were based on clinical symptoms, serum thyroxine and TRAb, thyroid ultrasound and orbital computed tomography. For progressor patients, blood was drawn at the first diagnosis of hyperthyroidism, before any ophthalmopathy symptoms had appeared. PBMCs were isolated from 7.5 to 10 ml of fresh peripheral blood by Ficoll-Paque density gradient centrifugation. Patients classed as progressors first received a Graves' hyperthyroidism diagnosis and then went on to develop ophthalmopathy during follow-up. Total RNA was extracted using Trizol reagent, and RNA quality was assessed on an Agilent 2100 Bioanalyzer. The study at large found these results: No statistical method was used to set the sample size in advance, and investigators knew the group allocation. Blood samples also contained most of the expanded thyroid clonotypes (frequency above 0.001), which suggests that blood repertoires may reflect thyroid immune responses. A 13 V-J signature model separated ophthalmopathy from stable hyperthyroidism, with 87.88% sensitivity and roughly 84% specificity in cross-validation and 80%/75% in testing. In validation, the model predicted progression to ophthalmopathy a median of roughly 6.2 months before onset, with roughly 70% sensitivity and 72.22% specificity.

TCR beta CDR3 regions were amplified from RNA transcripts. A first-round RT-PCR of the TCR CDR3 used the HTBI primer set with the Qiagen OneStep RT-PCR kit. The libraries were constructed in a second round of multiplex PCR and then size-selected and purified. Libraries were sequenced paired-end with 100 bp reads on an Illumina HiSeq2000. Concerning the study's data processing: SOAPnuke was used to process the raw data, with reads discarded if the reads contained adapters or uncalled bases, had a mean Phred below 15, or lacked an exact constant-primer or identifier match. High-quality paired reads were merged using COPE v1.2.5, and each unique nucleotide sequence was defined as a clonotype. Clonotypes were aligned to IMGT TRBV, TRBD and TRBJ reference segments using MiTCR v1.1. Analysis was restricted to V-J combinations with a frequency above 0.0001, which covered 99.2% of repertoires. The TCS score was defined as the ratio of F50 (clonal expansion) to E x V (chaos), calculated using BLOSUM62-based TCRdist between CDR3 peptides within each V-J. Welch's t-statistics and random forest reduced around 510 V-J features to 13, which were used in a naive Bayes classifier (R e1071). TCRdb cleaned the public reads at Q25 with fastp, built clones with MiXCR and kept in-frame beta chains. When rows share a CDR3 protein, they turn into one entry using the most common DNA and genes. The V and J calls and clone size are TCRdb's, not the authors'. Within this sample are some 600,000 distinct CDR3 sequences, with about 15% of them counted one time only. Of the sample, 4.5% to 6% is held by the ten largest clones.

At least ten counts were recorded for this clonotype. This clone's antigen is unknown. The input lacks base qualities; no much larger clone sits a single base away. The germline V gene specifies MNHEY as CDR1 and SVGEGT as CDR2. V is clipped by 0 bases and J by 4 bases, and the sequence between their germline boundaries is 15 bases long. The CDR3 runs 16 residues from the cysteine to the phenylalanine. Only CDR3 DNA is held: 48 bases, read in frame from base 1. This TCR was sampled from a woman in her twenties or thirties with Graves' hyperthyroidism that later progressed to Graves' ophthalmopathy. Rearrangement joined TRBV6-2 or TRBV6-3 to TRBJ2-5, with no confidently assigned D gene. The sequencing sample was made of blood. The CDR3 here reads CASSYSTDGWRETQYF. Here is the DNA: TGTGCCAGCAGTTACTCGACGGACGGTTGGAGAGAGACCCAGTACTTC.